This T cell receptor (beta chain) came from a study of control samples from healthy donors and cancer patients. The protocol was immunoSEQ multiplex PCR, while the TCRdb copy is restricted to in-frame clones and leaves out a portion. Of some 70,000 clones listed, approximately 86% are singletons. Germline values: CDR1 LGHNA, CDR2 YSLEER. V lost 0 bases and J lost 1; bases outside the gene matches: 6. The CDR3 loop spans 16 amino acids. This sequence was found in a man aged 55 to 70 in good health. The chain joins TRBV4-3 to TRBJ2-7; the match to TRBD2 covers 7 bases. Specimen: blood. The CDR3: CASSQDSGEGSYEQYF. The CDR3 bases are TGCGCCAGCAGCCAAGATTCTGGGGAGGGTTCCTACGAGCAGTACTTC.